The next 13 T cell receptor beta chains were all read from a single sample in a study of OX40 agonist ivuxolimab in advanced cancers. Clones were sequenced by immunoSEQ multiplex PCR, and TCRdb holds only the in-frame ones, with some missing. The sample holds over 150,000 clones, 94% seen once. The sample was CD4+ or CD8+ T cells sorted from blood, taken in a trial of the OX40 agonist ivuxolimab. These TCRs come from an adult with an advanced solid tumor such as melanoma, head and neck, liver or kidney cancer.

The rearrangement links TRBV28 to TRBJ1-3, with TRBD1 matching over 8 bases. V shed 5 bases, J shed 0 bases, and the junction held 9 bases outside the gene matches. Germline CDR1 is MDHEN and CDR2 is SYDVKM. The CDR3 has 17 residues. The CDR3 loop is CASSLRGQSFSGNTIYF. CDR3 sequence (DNA): TGTGCCAGCAGTCTCAGGGGGCAGAGCTTCTCTGGAAACACCATATATTTT. Drawing the rest from reference TRBV28 and TRBJ1-3, the complete variable domain is DVKVTQSSRYLVKRTGEKVFLECVQDMDHENMFWYRQDPGLGLRLIYFSYDVKMKEKGDIPEGYSVSREKKERFSLILESASTNQTSMYLCASSLRGQSFSGNTIYFGEGSWLTVV.

The chain recombines TRBV18 with TRBJ1-3, with D unresolved. The CDR3 is 13 amino acids. Per germline, CDR1 KGHSH and CDR2 LQKENI. V lost 3 bases and J lost 2, with 5 bases in between. CDR3 sequence: CASSPYTGNTIYF. CDR3 bases: TGTGCCAGCTCACCTTACACTGGAAACACCATATATTTT.

The chain carries TRBV28 and TRBJ1-1, with D possibly matching TRBD1 (6 bases). Trimming took off 1 base at V and 1 base at J, with 7 bases between the two ends. This CDR3 has 14 amino acids. Germline lookup yields CDR1 MDHEN and CDR2 SYDVKM. This CDR3 reads CASSLSQGNTEAFF. The CDR3, as DNA: TGTGCCAGCAGTTTATCACAGGGGAACACTGAAGCTTTCTTT.

V is TRBV12-5 and J is TRBJ2-5, with TRBD2 matching over 9 bases. This CDR3 has 17 amino acids. Per germline, CDR1 LGHNT and CDR2 FRNRAP. Trimming cost V 4 bases and J 5 bases; bases outside gene matches: 14. The CDR3: CASGSYLIAGAGETQYF. The DNA for the CDR3 is TGTGCTAGTGGTTCCTATCTTATAGCGGGGGCGGGGGAGACCCAGTACTTC.

The genes are TRBV28 and TRBJ2-7; weak D call: TRBD1 (5 bases). The CDR3 is 17 residues long. V lost 2 bases and J lost 0, with 17 bases in between. Germline V gene data show CDR1 as MDHEN and CDR2 as SYDVKM. The CDR3 reads CASSLGAGGDSSYEQYF. The CDR3 DNA is TGTGCCAGCAGTTTAGGGGCCGGCGGTGACAGCTCCTACGAGCAGTACTTC.

V and J are TRBV27 and TRBJ2-6; D possibly matches TRBD1 or TRBD2 (7 bases each). CDR1 is MNHEY, CDR2 SMNVEV, per germline (reference sequence). This CDR3 spans 17 amino acids. V was shortened by 3 bases and J by 3 bases, with 15 bases between the two germline ends. CDR3 in DNA: TGTGCCAGCAGTTTTCTTCCCAGGGGGGGTGGGGCCAACGTCCTGACTTTC. Protein sequence: CASSFLPRGGGANVLTF.

J is TRBJ2-1 and V is TRBV11-2, with 9 bases that match TRBD1. The ends lost 5 bases at V and 4 bases at J; junction bases unmatched: 9. The germline V gene encodes CDR1 SGHAT and CDR2 FQNNGV. The CDR3 consists of 16 residues. In DNA form, the CDR3 reads TGTGCCAGCAGCCCCCCCGGGGGACAGGGTTACAATGAGCAGTTCTTC. This encodes CASSPPGGQGYNEQFF.

This chain links TRBV6-1 with TRBJ1-3; no reliable D call. This CDR3 region has 16 residues. Germline V gene sequence: CDR1 MNHNS, CDR2 SASEGT. V dropped 2 bases and J dropped 0 bases, with 11 bases sitting between them. CDR3 in amino acids: CASSENQAHSGNTIYF. For the CDR3, the DNA is TGTGCCAGCAGTGAAAACCAGGCGCACTCTGGAAACACCATATATTTT.

This clone is a singleton in its sample. This chain links TRBV6-5 with TRBJ1-6, with TRBD1 matching over 9 bases. The germline V gene has CDR1 MNHEY and CDR2 SVGAGI. The length of the CDR3 is 13 residues. V lost 8 bases and J lost 17; bases outside the gene matches: 13. DNA for the CDR3: TGTGCCAGCGTTAAAGGACAGGGGACCCTTTTCCACTTT. It specifies CASVKGQGTLFHF.

The gene calls are TRBV5-6 and TRBJ2-5; 8 nucleotides align to TRBD2. The trim removed 2 bases at V and 4 bases at J, leaving 4 bases unmatched. The CDR3 loop spans 14 amino acids. CDR1 is SGHDT and CDR2 is YYEEEE in the germline V gene. CDR3 in amino acids: CASSFRGGTETQYF. The CDR3 DNA reads as TGTGCCAGCAGCTTCCGGGGGGGCACAGAGACCCAGTACTTC.

The chain recombines TRBV15 with TRBJ2-3; D unresolved. Germline lookup yields CDR1 LNHNV and CDR2 YYDKDF (reference sequence). Trimming removed 0 bases at V and 4 bases at J, with 8 bases between. There are 14 residues in the CDR3. The CDR3 bases are TGTGCCACCAGCAGAGATTTTGGCGCAGATACGCAGTATTTT. It encodes CATSRDFGADTQYF. Together with reference TRBV15 and TRBJ2-3, the CDR3 gives the full variable domain: DAMVIQNPRYQVTQFGKPVTLSCSQTLNHNVMYWYQQKSSQAPKLLFHYYDKDFNNEADTPDNFQSRRPNTSFCFLDIRSPGLGDTAMYLCATSRDFGADTQYFGPGTRLTVL.

This chain connects TRBV4-3 to TRBJ2-7; 11 nucleotides align to TRBD1. Germline V lookup: CDR1 LGHNA, CDR2 YSLEER. Germline trimming cut 1 base from V and 4 bases from J; bases unmatched to any gene: 6. CDR3 size: 16 residues. CDR3 residues: CASSQAPGQGVYEQYF. The CDR3 nucleotides read TGCGCCAGCAGCCAAGCCCCGGGACAGGGGGTATACGAGCAGTACTTC.

This clone was seen once. The chain combines TRBV6-6 with TRBJ2-6; no definite D call. V was pared by 0 bases and J by 0 bases, with 6 bases between. This CDR3 spans 16 amino acids. CDR1 MNHNY and CDR2 SVGAGI come from the germline V gene (reference sequence). The CDR3 spells CASSYSWGSGANVLTF. The CDR3 DNA reads TGTGCCAGCAGTTACTCGTGGGGCTCTGGGGCCAACGTCCTGACTTTC.